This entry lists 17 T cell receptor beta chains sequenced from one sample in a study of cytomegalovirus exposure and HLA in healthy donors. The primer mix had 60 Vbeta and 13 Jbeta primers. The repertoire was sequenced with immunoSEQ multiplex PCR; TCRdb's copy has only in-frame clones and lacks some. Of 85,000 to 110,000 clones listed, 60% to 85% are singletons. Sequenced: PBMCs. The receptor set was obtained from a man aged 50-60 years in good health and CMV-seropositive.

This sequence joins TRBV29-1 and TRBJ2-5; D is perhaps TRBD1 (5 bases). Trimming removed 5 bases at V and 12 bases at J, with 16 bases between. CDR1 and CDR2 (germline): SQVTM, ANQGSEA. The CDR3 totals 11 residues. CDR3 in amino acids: CSVNHVDSEYF. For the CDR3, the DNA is TGCAGCGTTAACCACGTTGACAGCGAGTACTTC.

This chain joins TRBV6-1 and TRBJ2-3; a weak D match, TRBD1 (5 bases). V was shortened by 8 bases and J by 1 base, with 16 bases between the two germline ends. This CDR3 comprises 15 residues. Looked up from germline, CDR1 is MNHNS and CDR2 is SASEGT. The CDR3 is CASSPGAVRTDTQYF. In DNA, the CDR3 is TGTGCCAGCTCACCTGGGGCGGTACGCACAGATACGCAGTATTTT.

The CDR3 DNA sequence: TGTGCCAGCAGCCCCAAGACAGGGATGGGAAACTCACCCCTCCACTTT. It yields the protein CASSPKTGMGNSPLHF. The V and J genes are TRBV7-9 and TRBJ1-6, with 7 positions matching TRBD1. The CDR3 covers 16 residues. Germline-derived CDR1 and CDR2 are SEHNR and FQNEAQ (reference sequence). The V gene end was trimmed by 5 bases and the J gene end by 10 bases; junction bases not matched to a gene: 14.

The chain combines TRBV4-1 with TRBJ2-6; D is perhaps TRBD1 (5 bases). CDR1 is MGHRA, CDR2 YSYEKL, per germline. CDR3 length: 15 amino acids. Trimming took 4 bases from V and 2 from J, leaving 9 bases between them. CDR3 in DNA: TGCGCCAGCAGCCTTGCAGGGCCTGGGGCCAACGTCCTGACTTTC. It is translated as CASSLAGPGANVLTF.

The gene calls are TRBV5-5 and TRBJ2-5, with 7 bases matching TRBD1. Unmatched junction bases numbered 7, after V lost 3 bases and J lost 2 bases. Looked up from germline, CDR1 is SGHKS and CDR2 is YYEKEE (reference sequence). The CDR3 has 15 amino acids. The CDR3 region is CASSSLPTGQETQYF. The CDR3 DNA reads TGTGCCAGCAGCTCCCTCCCGACAGGGCAAGAGACCCAGTACTTC.

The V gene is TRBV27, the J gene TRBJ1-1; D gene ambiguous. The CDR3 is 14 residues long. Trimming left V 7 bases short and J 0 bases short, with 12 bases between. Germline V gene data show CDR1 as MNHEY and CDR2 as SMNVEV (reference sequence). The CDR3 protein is CASKIGDMNTEAFF. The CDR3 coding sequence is TGTGCCAGCAAAATAGGCGACATGAACACTGAAGCTTTCTTT.

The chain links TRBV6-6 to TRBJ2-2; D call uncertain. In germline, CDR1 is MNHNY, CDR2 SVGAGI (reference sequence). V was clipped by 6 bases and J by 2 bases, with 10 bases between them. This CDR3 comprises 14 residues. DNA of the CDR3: TGTGCCAGCAGGTTCGAGAGAAACACCGGGGAGCTGTTTTTT. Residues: CASRFERNTGELFF.

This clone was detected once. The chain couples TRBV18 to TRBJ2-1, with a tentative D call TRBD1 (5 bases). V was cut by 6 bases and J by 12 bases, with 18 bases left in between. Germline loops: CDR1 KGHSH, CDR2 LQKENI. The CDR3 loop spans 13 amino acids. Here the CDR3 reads CASSDDSLWSQFF. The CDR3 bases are TGTGCCAGCTCCGACGACAGTCTCTGGTCGCAGTTCTTC. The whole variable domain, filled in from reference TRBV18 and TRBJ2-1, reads NAGVMQNPRHLVRRRGQEARLRCSPMKGHSHVYWYRQLPEEGLKFMVYLQKENIIDESGMPKERFSAEFPKEGPSILRIQQVVRGDSAAYFCASSDDSLWSQFFGPGTRLTVL.

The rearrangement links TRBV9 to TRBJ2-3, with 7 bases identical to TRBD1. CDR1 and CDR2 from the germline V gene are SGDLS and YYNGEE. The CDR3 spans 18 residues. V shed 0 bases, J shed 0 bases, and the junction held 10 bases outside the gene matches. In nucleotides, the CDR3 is TGTGCCAGCAGCGTAGGGGCAGGGGGTAGAGGTAGCACAGATACGCAGTATTTT. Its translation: CASSVGAGGRGSTDTQYF. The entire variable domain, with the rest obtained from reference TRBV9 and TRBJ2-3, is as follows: DSGVTQTPKHLITATGQRVTLRCSPRSGDLSVYWYQQSLDQGLQFLIQYYNGEERAKGNILERFSAQQFPDLHSELNLSSLELGDSALYFCASSVGAGGRGSTDTQYFGPGTRLTVL.

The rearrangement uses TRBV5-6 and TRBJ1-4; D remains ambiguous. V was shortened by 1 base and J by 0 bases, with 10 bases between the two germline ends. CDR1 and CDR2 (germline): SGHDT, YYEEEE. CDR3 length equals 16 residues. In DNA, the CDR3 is TGTGCCAGCAGCTTGAGAATAGCTGCAACTAATGAAAAACTGTTTTTT. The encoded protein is CASSLRIAATNEKLFF.

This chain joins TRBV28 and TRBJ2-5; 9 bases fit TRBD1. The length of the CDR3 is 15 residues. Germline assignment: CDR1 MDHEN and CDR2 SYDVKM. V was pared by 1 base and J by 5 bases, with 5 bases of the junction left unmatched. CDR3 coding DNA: TGTGCCAGCAGTTTATTGGACAGGGGCCTGGAGACCCAGTACTTC. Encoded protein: CASSLLDRGLETQYF.

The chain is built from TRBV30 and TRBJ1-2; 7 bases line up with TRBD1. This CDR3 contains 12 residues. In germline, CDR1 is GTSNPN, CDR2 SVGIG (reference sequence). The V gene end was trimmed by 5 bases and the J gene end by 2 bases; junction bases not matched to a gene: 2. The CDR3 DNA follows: TGTGCCTGGGACAGGGACAACTATGGCTACACCTTC. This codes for CAWDRDNYGYTF.

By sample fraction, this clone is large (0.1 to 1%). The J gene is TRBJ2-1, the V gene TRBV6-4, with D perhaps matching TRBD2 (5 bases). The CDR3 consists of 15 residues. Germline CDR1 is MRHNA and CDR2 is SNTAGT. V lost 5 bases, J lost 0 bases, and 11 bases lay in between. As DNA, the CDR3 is TGTGCCAGCAGTCCCGGGGAAAGCTCCTACAATGAGCAGTTCTTC. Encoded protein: CASSPGESSYNEQFF.

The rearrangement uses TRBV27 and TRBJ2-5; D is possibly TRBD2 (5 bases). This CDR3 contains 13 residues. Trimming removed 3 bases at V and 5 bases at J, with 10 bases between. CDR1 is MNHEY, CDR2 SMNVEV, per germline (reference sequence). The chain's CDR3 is CASSFLGGETQYF. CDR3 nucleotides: TGTGCCAGCAGTTTTTTGGGCGGGGAGACCCAGTACTTC.

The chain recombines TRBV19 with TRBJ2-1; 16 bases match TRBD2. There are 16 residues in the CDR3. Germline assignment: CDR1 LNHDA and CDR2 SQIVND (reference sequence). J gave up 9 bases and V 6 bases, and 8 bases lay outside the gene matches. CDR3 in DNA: TGTGCCAGTAGCCCGGGACTAGCGGGAGGGCAGGCTGAGCAGTTCTTC. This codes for CASSPGLAGGQAEQFF.

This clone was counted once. The CDR3 here is CAIGGAASGTTYEQYF. CDR3 DNA: TGTGCCATCGGGGGGGCGGCTAGCGGGACTACCTACGAGCAGTACTTC. The chain recombines TRBV10-3 with TRBJ2-7, with TRBD2 identical over 9 bases. The CDR3 is made up of 16 amino acids. The V segment lost 8 bases and the J segment 2 bases; nucleotides outside the gene matches: 13. Per the germline V gene, CDR1 is ENHRY and CDR2 is SYGVKD.

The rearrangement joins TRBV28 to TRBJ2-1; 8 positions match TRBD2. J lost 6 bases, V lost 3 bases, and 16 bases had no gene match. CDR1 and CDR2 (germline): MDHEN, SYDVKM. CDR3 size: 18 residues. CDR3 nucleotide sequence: TGTGCCAGCAGTTTGGTACGGGAGTCCTTCGGGAGGGCCAATGAGCAGTTCTTC. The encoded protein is CASSLVRESFGRANEQFF.